This is a list of T cell receptor beta chains from one sample in a study of cytomegalovirus exposure and HLA in healthy donors. Data came from immunoSEQ multiplex PCR; TCRdb stores just in-frame clones and leaves some out. The top ten hold 5.6% of the sample, which has tens of thousands of clones, 80% to 90% seen once. Sequencing was done on a sample of PBMCs. The source of these receptors is a woman in her late teens or twenties in good health and CMV-seropositive. The CDR3 runs from the conserved cysteine through the conserved F or W. The D gene is left open where the match is weak. Size is stated for part of the rows, as once, few or many counts, or as a class when the clone is expanded.

TRBV5-4	TRBJ2-3	NA	NA	CASSSDVLTDTQYF	TGTGCCAGCAGCTCGGATGTACTAACAGATACGCAGTATTTT
TRBV19	TRBJ2-7	NA	TRBD1	CASSRTSGTGYYEQYF	TGTGCCAGTAGTAGAACCTCCGGGACAGGGTACTACGAGCAGTACTTC
TRBV7-6	TRBJ1-4	NA	NA	CASSLATPQLNEKLFF	TGTGCCAGCAGCTTAGCCACACCACAGCTTAATGAAAAACTGTTTTTT
TRBV9	TRBJ2-2	NA	NA	CASSATGSGELFF	TGTGCCAGCAGCGCAACAGGCTCTGGGGAGCTGTTTTTT
TRBV5-6	TRBJ1-4	few	NA	CASSARPGVKLFF	TGTGCCAGCAGCGCACGCCCAGGGGTGAAACTGTTTTTT
TRBV6-1	TRBJ1-5	NA	TRBD1	CASSEGLEGAPGQPQHF	TGTGCCAGCAGTGAGGGTTTGGAGGGGGCCCCGGGGCAGCCCCAGCATTTT
TRBV10-3	TRBJ2-5	NA	NA	CAIMGQAGETQYF	TGTGCCATCATGGGACAAGCCGGGGAGACCCAGTACTTC
TRBV4-1	TRBJ2-7	NA	TRBD2	CASSQTSGPLYEQYF	TGCGCCAGCAGCCAGACTAGCGGTCCACTCTACGAGCAGTACTTC
TRBV7-3	TRBJ1-2	once	NA	CASSPLGGGRIF	TGTGCCAGCAGCCCTTTAGGGGGGGGCCGGATCTTC
TRBV12-5	TRBJ1-2	NA	TRBD1	CASDRIRDSVYGYTF	TGTGCTAGTGACCGCATCCGGGACAGCGTCTATGGCTACACCTTC
TRBV7-3	TRBJ1-1	NA	NA	CASSAQTGLGNTEAFF	TGTGCCAGCAGCGCCCAAACGGGTCTGGGGAACACTGAAGCTTTCTTT
TRBV5-1	TRBJ2-3	NA	NA	CASSLAATDTQYF	TGCGCCAGCAGCTTGGCCGCGACAGATACGCAGTATTTT
TRBV14	TRBJ1-1	NA	TRBD1	CASSPRQGGNTEAFF	TGTGCCAGCAGCCCTAGACAGGGCGGGAACACTGAAGCTTTCTTT